These T cell receptor beta chains were read from a single sample in a study of blood T cell repertoires in COVID-19. Measured with immunoSEQ multiplex PCR; TCRdb has only the in-frame clones, and not every one. The sample consists of about 250,000 clones, 82% of them appearing once. The sample was peripheral blood. These receptors were taken from an elderly woman with active or convalescent COVID-19. Both conserved end residues are part of each CDR3. The order of the fields is V gene, CDR3 length, CDR3 protein.

v_call: TRBV11-2; cdr3_length: 12; cdr3_aa: CASSLVRETQYF
v_call: TRBV11-2; cdr3_length: 16; cdr3_aa: CASSFLAGGSGETQYF
v_call: TRBV2; cdr3_length: 13; cdr3_aa: CASSDRLTDTQYF
v_call: TRBV15; cdr3_length: 15; cdr3_aa: CATSRDQGRANTIYF
v_call: TRBV7-9; cdr3_length: 16; cdr3_aa: CASSPQTGTKFVEAFF
v_call: TRBV2; cdr3_length: 14; cdr3_aa: CASSGNGGDQPQHF
v_call: TRBV2; cdr3_length: 17; cdr3_aa: CVASGAFGQGDTGELFF
v_call: TRBV10-2; cdr3_length: 15; cdr3_aa: CASSVQRGGADTQYF
v_call: TRBV19; cdr3_length: 17; cdr3_aa: CASSPRGYGTGKNEQYF
v_call: TRBV6-5; cdr3_length: 13; cdr3_aa: CASSLSENTEAFF
v_call: TRBV3-1/TRBV3-2; cdr3_length: 16; cdr3_aa: CASSQDQGRKNQPQHF
v_call: TRBV15; cdr3_length: 14; cdr3_aa: CATSRVGGTDTQYF
v_call: TRBV5-1; cdr3_length: 16; cdr3_aa: CASSLELAGGTDTQYF
v_call: TRBV5-1; cdr3_length: 15; cdr3_aa: CASSLERAGGNGYTF
v_call: TRBV5-8; cdr3_length: 14; cdr3_aa: CASSLQGASDTQYF
v_call: TRBV4-2; cdr3_length: 16; cdr3_aa: CASSQEGTSSYNEQFF
v_call: TRBV2; cdr3_length: 15; cdr3_aa: CASSEGRQVNQPQHF
v_call: TRBV7-9; cdr3_length: 12; cdr3_aa: CASSLLAGGSQF
v_call: TRBV7-2; cdr3_length: 15; cdr3_aa: CASSSLQGGIDGYTF
v_call: TRBV5-6; cdr3_length: 14; cdr3_aa: CASSDRGSSYEQYF
v_call: TRBV30; cdr3_length: 12; cdr3_aa: CAWSSGQPTQYF
v_call: TRBV14; cdr3_length: 14; cdr3_aa: CASCKDRGGYGYTF
v_call: TRBV30; cdr3_length: 12; cdr3_aa: CAWGDRAGGYTF
v_call: TRBV18; cdr3_length: 16; cdr3_aa: CASSPVIAGDRETQYF
v_call: TRBV28; cdr3_length: 13; cdr3_aa: CASLEGDSRSYTF
v_call: TRBV10-3; cdr3_length: 14; cdr3_aa: CAISESGRNQPQHF
v_call: TRBV5-1; cdr3_length: 15; cdr3_aa: CASSRQGLENTEAFF
v_call: TRBV18; cdr3_length: 17; cdr3_aa: CASSPYRDNPNTGELFF
v_call: TRBV18; cdr3_length: 14; cdr3_aa: CASSPIRGNQPQHF
v_call: TRBV6-5; cdr3_length: 15; cdr3_aa: CASSNTGQLNYGYTF
v_call: TRBV6-5; cdr3_length: 15; cdr3_aa: CASSPRGRGNQPQHF
v_call: TRBV28; cdr3_length: 15; cdr3_aa: CASSSVTSSGNTIYF
v_call: TRBV5-1; cdr3_length: 13; cdr3_aa: CASSFTGNTEAFF
v_call: TRBV28; cdr3_length: 12; cdr3_aa: CAMGGLLGEQYF
v_call: TRBV27; cdr3_length: 14; cdr3_aa: CASRYSGDLNEQFF
v_call: TRBV19; cdr3_length: 16; cdr3_aa: CASSIGTGWAGQPQHF
v_call: TRBV19; cdr3_length: 17; cdr3_aa: CASSPGLAGVRAGELFF
v_call: TRBV4-1; cdr3_length: 14; cdr3_aa: CASSQGQREGTQHF
v_call: TRBV21-1; cdr3_length: 13; cdr3_aa: CARTPGLQETQYF
v_call: TRBV7-8; cdr3_length: 16; cdr3_aa: CASSHSQGPSNYGYTF
v_call: TRBV5-1; cdr3_length: 13; cdr3_aa: CASSREGNQPQHF
v_call: TRBV5-1; cdr3_length: 15; cdr3_aa: CASSLGSGVAYEQYF
v_call: TRBV24-1; cdr3_length: 18; cdr3_aa: CATSDRRDRGPMEETQYF
v_call: TRBV18; cdr3_length: 13; cdr3_aa: CASSPEVIGELFF